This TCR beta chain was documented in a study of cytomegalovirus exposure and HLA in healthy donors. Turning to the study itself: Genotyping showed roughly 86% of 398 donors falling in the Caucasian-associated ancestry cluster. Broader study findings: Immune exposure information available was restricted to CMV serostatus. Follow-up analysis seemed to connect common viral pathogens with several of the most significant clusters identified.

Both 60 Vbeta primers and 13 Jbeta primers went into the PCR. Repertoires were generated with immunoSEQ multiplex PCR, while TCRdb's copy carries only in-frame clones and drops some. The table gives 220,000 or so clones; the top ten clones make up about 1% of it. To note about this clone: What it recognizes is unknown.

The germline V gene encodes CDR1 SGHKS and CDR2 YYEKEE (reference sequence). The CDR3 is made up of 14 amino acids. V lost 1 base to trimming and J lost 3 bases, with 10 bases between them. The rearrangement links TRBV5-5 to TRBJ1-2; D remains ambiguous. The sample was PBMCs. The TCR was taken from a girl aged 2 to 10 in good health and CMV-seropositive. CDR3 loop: CASSLNRIYYGYTF. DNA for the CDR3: TGTGCCAGCAGCTTGAACAGAATATACTATGGCTACACCTTC.